The sequence of this T cell receptor (beta chain) was determined in a study of cytomegalovirus exposure and HLA in healthy donors. Remarks on this clone: The antigen is unknown.

Points from the study as a whole: Reportedly, a later analysis found an Asian-associated ancestry cluster had fewer N-insertions than the approximately 700-donor mean. A missense variant in DCLRE1C was later tied to TCR beta V- and J-gene trimming.

Germline V gene sequence: CDR1 SGHTA, CDR2 FQGNSA. The CDR3 length is 14 residues. Trimming pared 5 bases from V and 4 bases from J, leaving 12 bases between. The PCR contained 60 Vbeta and 13 Jbeta primers. Assay: immunoSEQ multiplex PCR; the TCRdb copy retains only in-frame clones and omits some. Of 120,000 or so clones listed, almost 85% were seen once; the top ten hold around 1.5%. This sequence was found in a woman between 18 and 29 years old in good health and CMV-seronegative. Sequencing was done on a sample of PBMCs. The chain joins TRBV7-2 to TRBJ1-5; the D is unclear. The CDR3 DNA reads TGTGCCAGCAGCCCACAGAGTTTTAATCAGCCCCAGCATTTT. Translating gives CASSPQSFNQPQHF. Combining the CDR3 with reference TRBV7-2 and TRBJ1-5 gives the whole variable domain GAGVSQSPSNKVTEKGKDVELRCDPISGHTALYWYRQSLGQGLEFLIYFQGNSAPDKSGLPSDRFSAERTGGSVSTLTIQRTQQEDSAVYLCASSPQSFNQPQHFGDGTRLSIL.